The TCR beta chain described here comes from a study of a mutant IDH1 vaccine in newly diagnosed glioma. The wider study: Patients got their first vaccination 4-6 weeks after radiotherapy alone, or with temozolomide cycles.

Germline V lookup: CDR1 GTSNPN, CDR2 SVGIG (reference sequence). This CDR3 is 15 amino acids long. V trimming: 5 bases; J trimming: 6 bases; junction bases outside the gene matches: 7. TCRdb keeps only in-frame clones here, not all; method: immunoSEQ multiplex PCR. The sample lists 100,000 to 150,000 clones, around 80% occurring once. Regarding this clone: Antigen: not known.

Noted time point: week 11, during vaccination. The investigators gave 300 ug of mutant IDH1 20-mer peptide in each vaccine dose, together with topical imiquimod. The donors had new WHO grade 3 or 4 astrocytomas; these were IDH1-mutant and ATRX-lost. The receptor's source is a man in his forties with glioma. The source material was PBMCs, sampled from a glioma patient whose treatment included an IDH1 peptide vaccine. The chain is built from TRBV30 and TRBJ1-4; 12 bases agree with TRBD1. The CDR3 sequence: CAWGRDRGRDEKLFF. The CDR3 DNA reads TGTGCCTGGGGCCGGGACAGGGGGCGGGATGAAAAACTGTTTTTT.